This note documents a single T cell receptor beta chain sequence. Sequencing used immunoSEQ multiplex PCR; TCRdb keeps in-frame clones, though not all of them. The sample contains about 330,000 clones, roughly 86% of which appear only once. This sample is part of a study of blood T cell repertoires in COVID-19. J was trimmed by 0 bases and V by 4 bases; bases with no gene match: 6. This CDR3 comprises 17 residues. CDR1 is LNHDA and CDR2 is SQIVND in the germline V gene (reference sequence). Participants were placed into cohorts based on the clinical history they reported. The chain combines TRBV19 with TRBJ2-6, with TRBD2 matching over 7 bases. The sample was PBMCs or T cells enriched from blood (not recorded which). The sequence derives from a woman in her twenties or thirties who had recovered from COVID-19. The CDR3 DNA sequence: TGTGCCAGTAGTACGGTGGGAGGGCGCTCTGGGGCCAACGTCCTGACTTTC. This gives the protein CASSTVGGRSGANVLTF.